Sequencing of this T cell receptor (beta chain) was carried out in a study of tumor-infiltrating lymphocytes in primary liver carcinoma. Many counts were recorded for this clonotype. V trimming: 4 bases; J trimming: 1 base; junction bases outside the gene matches: 3. The CDR3 consists of 15 residues. CDR1 and CDR2 from the germline V gene are PRHDT and FYEKMQ (reference sequence). Extraction also yielded germline DNA, while blood RNA was obtained from unsorted whole blood. Total RNA amounting to 450 to 550 ng was the source from which TCR beta cDNA was made with a constant-region primer. Three nested multiplex PCR rounds, a slightly modified ARM-PCR, produced the libraries for TCR beta. The first two PCR rounds used TRBV1-TRBV30 primers with a Cbeta primer, roughly 10 cycles each. MiXCR, run by TCRdb on the multiplex PCR reads, gives a single entry per CDR3 protein. This repertoire shows hundreds of thousands of distinct CDR3 sequences, roughly 60% found once; its top ten account for over 15%.

The chain couples TRBV13 to TRBJ2-7; 11 nucleotides align to TRBD1. The receptor comes from a woman aged 25 to 39 with primary liver carcinoma and hepatitis B virus infection. The specimen sequenced was peripheral blood. CDR3 nucleotides: TGTGCCAGCAGCTCCGGGACAGGGGGATCCTACGAGCAGTACTTC. Its translation is CASSSGTGGSYEQYF.